Listed below are T cell receptor beta chains from one sample, sequenced in a study of regulatory T cells in long-lasting Graves disease. TCRdb redid the calling of the multiplex PCR reads with MiXCR, one entry per CDR3 protein. The data contain more than 450,000 distinct CDR3 sequences, around 15% of them singletons. These data were likewise used in another study, on T cells in Graves' hyperthyroidism and ophthalmopathy.

The sequences come from peripheral blood mononuclear cells (PBMCs), collected at new diagnosis, from a patient treated with antithyroid drugs. These receptors were obtained from a middle-aged man with Graves disease. Each CDR3 is given with its conserved first and last residue. D genes are given only for firm matches. The size entry is marked missing in some rows and otherwise reads once, few, many or a size class.

v_gene	abundance	d_gene	j_gene	CDR3aa	CDR3nt
TRBV6-1	many	NA	TRBJ1-1	CASWIHRMNTEAFF	TGTGCCAGCTGGATCCATCGCATGAACACTGAAGCTTTCTTT
TRBV5-1	many	TRBD1	TRBJ1-1	CASSLSTGSTEAFF	TGCGCCAGCAGCTTGTCGACAGGGTCCACTGAAGCTTTCTTT
TRBV28	many	NA	TRBJ2-3	CASRGTRFTDTQYF	TGTGCCAGCAGGGGCACTAGATTTACAGATACGCAGTATTTT
TRBV7-9	many	NA	TRBJ1-1	CASSFTQGSTEAFF	TGTGCCAGCAGCTTCACACAGGGTTCCACTGAAGCTTTCTTT
TRBV4-2	few	NA	TRBJ2-7	CASSQGAAEVPYEQYF	TGTGCCAGCAGCCAAGGGGCCGCTGAGGTTCCCTACGAGCAGTACTTC
TRBV11-1	few	NA	TRBJ1-2	CASSLKYTGYTF	TGTGCCAGCAGCTTAAAATATACTGGCTACACCTTC
TRBV10-3	many	TRBD1	TRBJ2-7	CAISGQGSYEQYF	TGTGCCATCAGTGGACAGGGTTCCTACGAGCAGTACTTC
TRBV7-9	NA	TRBD2	TRBJ2-5	CASSLGPTSGLRETQYF	TGTGCCAGCAGCTTAGGTCCGACTAGCGGCCTTCGGGAGACCCAGTACTTC
TRBV28	many	NA	TRBJ2-3	CASRQDSHSTDTQYF	TGTGCCAGCAGGCAGGACAGCCATAGCACAGATACGCAGTATTTT
TRBV5-1	many	NA	TRBJ2-7	CASSQRAPFYEQYF	TGCGCCAGCAGTCAACGGGCCCCCTTCTACGAGCAGTACTTC
TRBV28	many	NA	TRBJ1-5	CASRPPSNQPQHF	TGTGCCAGCCGTCCGCCCAGCAATCAGCCCCAGCATTTT